This entry is about one TCR beta chain. The antigen remains undetermined. Amplification yielded TCR beta CDR3 regions, with RNA transcripts as the source. TCR CDR3 underwent first-round RT-PCR with the HTBI primer set. TCRdb reanalysed the multiplex PCR reads using MiXCR and keeps one entry per CDR3 protein. Of hundreds of thousands of distinct CDR3 sequences listed, around 16% were seen once; the top ten hold about 48%. This entry comes from a study of T cells in Graves' hyperthyroidism and ophthalmopathy. Study overall: Staff took peripheral blood when the initial diagnosis was made, before any treatment began.

The CDR3 runs to 15 residues. Germline CDR1 reads SGHDT; CDR2 reads YYEEEE. V was cut by 5 bases and J by 3 bases, with 16 bases left in between. Study observations and caveats: A median roughly 6.6 months before onset, the model predicted ophthalmopathy. In the blood, most expanded thyroid clonotypes above 0.001 appeared as well.

The chain uses TRBV5-6 and TRBJ2-3; D may be TRBD2 (5 bases). The sequence was obtained from a middle-aged man with Graves' hyperthyroidism. The sequenced sample consisted of blood. The CDR3, as DNA: TGTGCCAGCAGGATGGTGGGAGAGAAAACAGATACGCAGTATTTT. It yields the protein CASRMVGEKTDTQYF. The variable domain in full, completed from reference TRBV5-6 and TRBJ2-3, reads DAGVTQSPTHLIKTRGQQVTLRCSPKSGHDTVSWYQQALGQGPQFIFQYYEEEERQRGNFPDRFSGHQFPNYSSELNVNALLLGDSALYLCASRMVGEKTDTQYFGPGTRLTVL.